This T cell receptor (beta chain) was identified during a study of CD4 T cells in relation to SARS-CoV-2 and coronaviruses. For the study at large: After 10 to 11 days of antigen culture, PBMC TCR beta CDR3s were sequenced. Negative control cultures got HIV-1 Nef peptides or no peptide. The restricting HLA molecule for shared crossreactive spike epitopes was mapped.

Clones were sequenced by immunoSEQ multiplex PCR, and TCRdb holds only the in-frame ones, with some missing. The sample yields about 22,000 clones, 72% seen once. In germline, CDR1 is SGDLS, CDR2 YYNGEE. This CDR3 comprises 16 residues. Trimming pared 2 bases from V and 4 bases from J, leaving 16 bases between. The unexposed donors gave CD4+ T cells in about 2011-2018, prior to COVID-19. The cells were cultured for approximately ten days before CD4+ T cells were isolated. Points on this clone: Its antigen is unknown.

J is TRBJ2-1 and V is TRBV9; D is perhaps TRBD1 (5 bases). Source material: CD4+ T cells from PBMCs, cultured in vitro. The TCR was taken from a human donor in good health. CDR3: CASSVFQGARYNEQFF. Here the CDR3 DNA reads TGTGCCAGCAGCGTCTTCCAAGGGGCTCGGTACAATGAGCAGTTCTTC.